These 19 T cell receptor beta chains share one sample of origin, sequenced in a study of blood T cell dynamics during melanoma immunotherapy. Time point: pre-treatment baseline. The protocol was immunoSEQ multiplex PCR, while the TCRdb copy is restricted to in-frame clones and leaves out a portion. The data show around 13,000 clones, more than 70% seen once. The sample in question was blood, obtained from a patient treated with checkpoint blockade. These receptors were taken from a human donor with melanoma.

The chain links TRBV10-2 to TRBJ2-1, with TRBD2 as a possible D gene (7 bases). Trimming shortened V by 10 bases and J by 6 bases, and 16 bases separated the two germline ends. CDR1 and CDR2 (germline): WSHSY, SAAADI. The CDR3 has 13 residues. CDR3 loop: CATRGAGVNEQFF. In DNA form, the CDR3 reads TGCGCCACCCGGGGGGCAGGGGTCAATGAGCAGTTCTTC.

For the CDR3, the DNA is TGTGCCAGCTCACCACAGACACTACAAGAGACCCAGTACTTC. Amino acid sequence: CASSPQTLQETQYF. The rearrangement links TRBV18 to TRBJ2-5; the D is unclear. The CDR3 runs to 14 residues. The ends were cut back, 1 base at V and 2 bases at J, with 8 bases in the middle. Germline V CDR1 and CDR2: KGHSH, LQKENI.

J is TRBJ1-2 and V is TRBV28; no clear D gene. Germline-derived CDR1 and CDR2 are MDHEN and SYDVKM. This CDR3 has 14 amino acids. V was cut by 4 bases and J by 1 base, with 10 bases left in between. CDR3 sequence reads: CASSSGLGNYGYTF. Written as DNA, the CDR3 is TGTGCCAGCAGTTCCGGCCTTGGTAACTATGGCTACACCTTC.

The chain employs TRBV5-1 and TRBJ2-3; tentative D call: TRBD2 (5 bases). The CDR3 contains 16 residues. V gave up 0 bases and J gave up 5 bases, with 16 bases separating them. The germline V gene has CDR1 SGHRS and CDR2 YFSETQ. Here the CDR3 DNA reads TGCGCCAGCAGCTTGGCAGGCGGTCAGGCGGGAGATACGCAGTATTTT. As protein: CASSLAGGQAGDTQYF.

In this sample, this clone turned up once. This chain connects TRBV29-1 to TRBJ1-2; D may be TRBD1 (5 bases). The V gene lost 7 bases and the J gene lost 9 bases, with 21 bases spanning the gap. CDR3 length: 13 residues. Germline CDR1 and CDR2: SQVTM and ANQGSEA. The CDR3, as DNA: TGCAGCGCCATCTGGGGGGGGTCTATGAGCTACACCTTC. This encodes CSAIWGGSMSYTF.

The chain uses TRBV29-1 and TRBJ2-1; TRBD1 or TRBD2 may be the D gene (5 bases each). With 1 base removed from V and 6 bases from J, the gap between germline ends came to 7 bases. The CDR3 spans 12 residues. CDR1 SQVTM and CDR2 ANQGSEA come from the germline V gene. This CDR3 is CSVEAGPNEQFF. In DNA, the CDR3 is TGCAGCGTTGAAGCGGGACCCAATGAGCAGTTCTTC.

The gene calls are TRBV11-1 and TRBJ2-5; maybe TRBD1 (6 bases). In germline, CDR1 is SGHAT, CDR2 FQDESV (reference sequence). The CDR3 length is 14 residues. Trimming stripped 6 bases from V and 4 bases from J, with 15 bases between. In DNA, the CDR3 is TGTGCCAGCAGTTTCCAGGGGACGGGAGAGACCCAGTACTTC. Its translation: CASSFQGTGETQYF.

V gene TRBV19 combines with J gene TRBJ1-3, with D unclear. Germline V lookup: CDR1 LNHDA, CDR2 SQIVND (reference sequence). Trimming removed 5 bases from V and 0 bases from J, with 14 bases in between. The CDR3 loop spans 16 amino acids. This chain's CDR3 is CASSPVQRRSGNTIYF. DNA for the CDR3: TGTGCCAGTAGTCCGGTACAGAGGCGCTCTGGAAACACCATATATTTT.

The rearrangement uses TRBV19 and TRBJ2-1; 8 bases map to TRBD2. In germline, CDR1 is LNHDA, CDR2 SQIVND (reference sequence). The junction had 11 bases not matched to a gene; V was cut back by 5 bases and J by 5 bases. This CDR3 has 16 amino acids. The CDR3 DNA sequence: TGTGCCAGTAGTTCCTTAGCGGGGACCCGCCACAATGAGCAGTTCTTC. Amino acid sequence: CASSSLAGTRHNEQFF.

The chain links TRBV6-6 to TRBJ2-1; D possibly corresponds to TRBD2 (6 bases). Germline V gene sequence: CDR1 MNHNY, CDR2 SVGAGI (reference sequence). This CDR3 contains 14 residues. V was clipped by 2 bases and J by 8 bases, with 13 bases between them. The CDR3 is CASSYPGLAYEQFF. DNA of the CDR3: TGTGCCAGCAGTTACCCGGGACTCGCGTATGAGCAGTTCTTC.

This chain links TRBV7-8 with TRBJ2-7; 9 nucleotides agree with TRBD1. Germline loops: CDR1 SGHVS, CDR2 FQNEAQ. Losses at the gene ends were 6 bases for V and 2 bases for J; bases not matched to a gene: 2. This CDR3 is built from 13 residues. The CDR3 sequence: CASRTGGTYEQYF. The DNA for the CDR3 is TGTGCCAGCAGGACAGGGGGTACCTACGAGCAGTACTTC. Drawing the rest from reference TRBV7-8 and TRBJ2-7, the complete variable domain is GAGVSQSPRYKVAKRGQDVALRCDPISGHVSLFWYQQALGQGPEFLTYFQNEAQLDKSGLPSDRFFAERPEGSVSTLKIQRTQQEDSAVYLCASRTGGTYEQYFGPGTRLTVT.

V and J are TRBV2 and TRBJ2-5; D gene ambiguous. Per the germline V gene, CDR1 is SNHLY and CDR2 is FYNNEI. V was cut by 6 bases and J by 1 base, with 12 bases left in between. CDR3 size: 14 residues. CDR3 bases: TGTGCCAGCAGGGGTGGGCAGCTCCAAGAGACCCAGTACTTC. It is translated as CASRGGQLQETQYF.

V and J are TRBV21-1 and TRBJ2-2; TRBD2, the D gene given by the table, was not confirmed from the DNA. TRBV21-1 is an annotated pseudogene. This CDR3 spans 19 amino acids. The CDR3 here is CASSKVMTSGGLNTGELFF. The CDR3 DNA sequence: TGTGCCAGCAGCAAAGTAATGACTAGCGGGGGGTTGAACACCGGGGAGCTGTTTTTT.

Within the sample, this clone is large. The DNA for the CDR3 is TGTGCCAGCAGCTTACGGGGAGCCACTGAAGCTTTCTTT. Amino acid sequence: CASSLRGATEAFF. The rearrangement joins TRBV7-3 to TRBJ1-1; D gene unclear. Trimming stripped 2 bases from V and 4 bases from J, with 8 bases between. This CDR3 contains 13 residues. Germline CDR1 and CDR2: SGHTA and FQGTGA. Complete variable domain (other parts from reference TRBV7-3 and TRBJ1-1): GAGVSQTPSNKVTEKGKYVELRCDPISGHTALYWYRQSLGQGPEFLIYFQGTGAADDSGLPNDRFFAVRPEGSVSTLKIQRTERGDSAVYLCASSLRGATEAFFGQGTRLTVV.

The V call is TRBV6-5, the J call TRBJ2-5; 9 bases fit TRBD1. The J call may be in error: the DNA end matches TRBJ2-7 better. The length of the CDR3 is 15 residues. Germline CDR1 and CDR2: MNHEY and SVGAGI. Here the CDR3 reads CASSYRGQGTYEQYF. The CDR3 DNA is TGTGCCAGCAGTTACCGTGGACAGGGGACCTACGAGCAGTACTTC.

This chain uses TRBV6-5 with TRBJ1-1; D may be TRBD1 (6 bases). Trimming removed 0 bases from V and 5 bases from J, with 10 bases in between. Germline-derived CDR1 and CDR2 are MNHEY and SVGAGI. The length of the CDR3 is 14 residues. Here the CDR3 DNA reads TGTGCCAGCAGTTACTCGGGGGCGGGTACTGAAGCTTTCTTT. Translated: CASSYSGAGTEAFF.

This sequence joins TRBV4-1 and TRBJ2-7; a weak D match, TRBD1 (7 bases). This CDR3 spans 16 amino acids. Germline-derived CDR1 and CDR2 are MGHRA and YSYEKL. V lost 4 bases to trimming and J lost 0 bases, with 16 bases between them. In DNA, the CDR3 is TGCGCCAGCAGCCGCTCAGGGGGGACGGACTCCTACGAGCAGTACTTC. Its protein is CASSRSGGTDSYEQYF.

To note about this clone: This CDR3 fails to terminate in the conserved phenylalanine or tryptophan, so it likely reflects a read error. The V and J genes are TRBV28 and TRBJ1-2; no firm D call. This CDR3 has 13 residues. V lost 6 bases and J lost 4, with 12 bases in between. Germline CDR1 and CDR2: MDHEN and SYDVKM. CDR3 loop: CASSPEDLYGYTL. The CDR3 nucleotides read TGTGCCAGCAGCCCCGAGGACCTCTATGGCTACACCCTC.

The table lists this clone with a few counts. For the CDR3, the DNA is TGTGCCAGCAGGAGAGCCGGGACGGTATCCTACGAGCAGTACTTC. Protein product: CASRRAGTVSYEQYF. The genes are TRBV5-4 and TRBJ2-7; the D gene could be TRBD1 or TRBD2 (5 bases each). The ends were cut back, 5 bases at V and 1 base at J, with 16 bases in the middle. The CDR3 has 15 residues. Germline assignment: CDR1 SGHNT and CDR2 YYREEE (reference sequence).